This T cell receptor (beta chain) was observed in a study of CD8+CD57+ T cells in acquired aplastic anemia. Study-wide context: Sorted CD4+ and CD8+ cells yielded about 2.9 ug of DNA on average.

Genomic DNA constituted the template upon which TCR beta VDJ and CDR3 profiling was performed. TCRdb reanalysed the reads using MiXCR and keeps one entry per CDR3 protein. The sample lists about 200,000 distinct CDR3 sequences, more than 55% occurring once. Those patients picked for sequencing had displayed CD8+CD57+ cell expansion on flow cytometry. The enrolled patients all had severe acquired aplastic anemia. This clonotype was counted a few times. Looked up from germline, CDR1 is SGHTA and CDR2 is FQGNSA. V was trimmed by 8 bases and J by 5 bases, leaving 9 bases between them. CDR3 length: 11 residues.

The TCR was taken from a human donor with aplastic anemia. The specimen sequenced was sorted CD4+, CD8+, or CD8+CD57+ T cells (not recorded which) from PBMCs. The rearrangement uses TRBV7-2 and TRBJ1-2; the D gene is possibly TRBD1 (5 bases). CDR3 residues: CASGGGYGYTF. The CDR3 DNA is TGTGCCAGCGGTGGGGGGTATGGCTACACCTTC.